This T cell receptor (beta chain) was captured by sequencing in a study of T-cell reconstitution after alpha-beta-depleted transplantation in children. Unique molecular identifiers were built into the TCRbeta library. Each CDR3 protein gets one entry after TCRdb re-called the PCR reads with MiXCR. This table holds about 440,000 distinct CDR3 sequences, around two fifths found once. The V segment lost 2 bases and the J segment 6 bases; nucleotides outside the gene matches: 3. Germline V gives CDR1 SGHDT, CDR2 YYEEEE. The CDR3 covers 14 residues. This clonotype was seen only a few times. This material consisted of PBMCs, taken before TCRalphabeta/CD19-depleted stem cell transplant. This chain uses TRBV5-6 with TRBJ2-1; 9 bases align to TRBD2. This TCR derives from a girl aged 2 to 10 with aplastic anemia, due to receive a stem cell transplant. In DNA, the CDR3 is TGTGCCAGCAGCTTCCAGACTAGCGGCAATGAGCAGTTCTTC. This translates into CASSFQTSGNEQFF.